The sequence of this TCR beta chain was determined in a study of T cells after yellow fever vaccination. Making TCR cDNA involved 5'RACE template switching, which added UMIs and a universal primer site. One entry per CDR3 protein results from TCRdb running MiXCR on the 5' RACE reads. The sample shows about 350,000 distinct CDR3 sequences, about 9.9% of them seen only once. Looked up from germline, CDR1 is LNHDA and CDR2 is SQIVND (reference sequence). CDR3 length equals 15 residues. V was cut by 3 bases and J by 0 bases, with 9 bases left in between. The sequence came from a man aged 18 to 29 who received the YFV17D yellow fever vaccine. Sequenced material: PBMCs, taken on the day of the first yellow fever vaccination. This sequence joins TRBV19 and TRBJ2-1, with a weak D call TRBD1 (6 bases). CDR3 loop: CASSITGSSYNEQFF. In DNA, the CDR3 is TGTGCCAGTAGTATCACAGGGAGCTCCTACAATGAGCAGTTCTTC. Variable domain in full (rest from reference TRBV19 and TRBJ2-1): DGGITQSPKYLFRKEGQNVTLSCEQNLNHDAMYWYRQDPGQGLRLIYYSQIVNDFQKGDIAEGYSVSREKKESFPLTVTSAQKNPTAFYLCASSITGSSYNEQFFGPGTRLTVL.